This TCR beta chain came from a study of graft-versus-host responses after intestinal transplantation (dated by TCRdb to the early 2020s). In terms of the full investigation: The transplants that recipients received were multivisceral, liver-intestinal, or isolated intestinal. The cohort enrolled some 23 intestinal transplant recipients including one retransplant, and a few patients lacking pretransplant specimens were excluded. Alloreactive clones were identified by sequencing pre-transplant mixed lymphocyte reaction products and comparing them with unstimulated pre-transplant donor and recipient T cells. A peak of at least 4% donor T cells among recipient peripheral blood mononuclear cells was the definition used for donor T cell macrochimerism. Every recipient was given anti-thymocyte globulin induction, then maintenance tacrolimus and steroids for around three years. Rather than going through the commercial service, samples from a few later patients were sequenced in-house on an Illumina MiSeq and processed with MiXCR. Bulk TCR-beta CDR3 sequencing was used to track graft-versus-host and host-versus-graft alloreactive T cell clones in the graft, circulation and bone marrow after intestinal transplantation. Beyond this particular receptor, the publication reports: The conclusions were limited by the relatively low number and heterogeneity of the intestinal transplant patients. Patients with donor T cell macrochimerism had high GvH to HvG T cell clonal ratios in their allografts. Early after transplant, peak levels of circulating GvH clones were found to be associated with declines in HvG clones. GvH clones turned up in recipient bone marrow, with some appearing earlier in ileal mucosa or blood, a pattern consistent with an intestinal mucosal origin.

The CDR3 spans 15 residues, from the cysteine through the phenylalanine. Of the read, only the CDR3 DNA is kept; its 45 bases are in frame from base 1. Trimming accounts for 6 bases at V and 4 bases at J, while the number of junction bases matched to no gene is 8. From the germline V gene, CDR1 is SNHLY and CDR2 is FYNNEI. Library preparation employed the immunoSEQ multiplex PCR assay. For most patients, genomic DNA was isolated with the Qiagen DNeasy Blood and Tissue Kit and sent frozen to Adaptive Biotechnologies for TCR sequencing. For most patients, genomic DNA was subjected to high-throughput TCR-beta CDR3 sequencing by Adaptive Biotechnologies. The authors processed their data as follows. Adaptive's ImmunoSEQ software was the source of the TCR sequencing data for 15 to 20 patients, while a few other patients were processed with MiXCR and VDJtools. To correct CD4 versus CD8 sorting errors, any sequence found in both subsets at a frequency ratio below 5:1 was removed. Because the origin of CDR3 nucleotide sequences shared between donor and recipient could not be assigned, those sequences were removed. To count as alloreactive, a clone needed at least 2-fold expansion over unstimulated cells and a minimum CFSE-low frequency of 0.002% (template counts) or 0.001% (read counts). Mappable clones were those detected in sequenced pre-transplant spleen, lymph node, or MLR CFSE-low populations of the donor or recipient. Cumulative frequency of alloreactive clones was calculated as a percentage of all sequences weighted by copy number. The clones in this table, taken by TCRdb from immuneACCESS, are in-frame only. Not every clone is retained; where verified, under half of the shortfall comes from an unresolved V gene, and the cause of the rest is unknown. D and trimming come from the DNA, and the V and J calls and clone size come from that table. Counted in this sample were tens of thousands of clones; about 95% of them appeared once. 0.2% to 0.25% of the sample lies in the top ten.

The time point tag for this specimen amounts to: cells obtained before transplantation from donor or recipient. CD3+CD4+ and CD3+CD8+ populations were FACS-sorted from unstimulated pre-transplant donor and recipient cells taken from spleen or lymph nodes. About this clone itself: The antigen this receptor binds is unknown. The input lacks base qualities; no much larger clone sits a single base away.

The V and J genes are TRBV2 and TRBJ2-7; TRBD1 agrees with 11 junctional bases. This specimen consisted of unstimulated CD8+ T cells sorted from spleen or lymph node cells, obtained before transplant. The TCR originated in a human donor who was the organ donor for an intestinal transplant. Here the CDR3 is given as CASREDRGLVYEQYF. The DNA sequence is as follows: TGTGCCAGCAGGGAGGACAGGGGGCTTGTGTACGAGCAGTACTTC.